The clone carrying this T cell receptor (beta chain) was counted only a few times. Template material for TCR beta VDJ and CDR3 profiling consisted of genomic DNA. Using its own MiXCR run on the reads, TCRdb lists one record per CDR3 protein. Of hundreds of thousands of distinct CDR3 sequences listed, under 40% were seen once; the top ten hold less than 0.85%. This specimen belongs to a study of CD8+CD57+ T cells in acquired aplastic anemia. Study at large: The average for DNA from sorted CD4+ and CD8+ cells was around 3.5 ug.

Sequenced patients had shown CD8+CD57+ cell expansion by flow cytometry. Blood sampling was performed on the patients, and none of them had received therapy by then. The TCR was taken from a human donor with aplastic anemia. The sequencing sample was made of sorted CD4+, CD8+, or CD8+CD57+ T cells (not recorded which) from PBMCs.

The CDR3 sequence: CASSLGQEFYEQYF. CDR3 DNA sequence: TGTGCCAGCAGCTTGGGACAGGAATTCTACGAGCAGTACTTC. The chain recombines TRBV5-6 with TRBJ2-7; D might be TRBD1 (6 bases). V lost 0 bases and J lost 3, with 10 bases in between. The CDR3 runs to 14 residues. CDR1 SGHDT and CDR2 YYEEEE come from the germline V gene.